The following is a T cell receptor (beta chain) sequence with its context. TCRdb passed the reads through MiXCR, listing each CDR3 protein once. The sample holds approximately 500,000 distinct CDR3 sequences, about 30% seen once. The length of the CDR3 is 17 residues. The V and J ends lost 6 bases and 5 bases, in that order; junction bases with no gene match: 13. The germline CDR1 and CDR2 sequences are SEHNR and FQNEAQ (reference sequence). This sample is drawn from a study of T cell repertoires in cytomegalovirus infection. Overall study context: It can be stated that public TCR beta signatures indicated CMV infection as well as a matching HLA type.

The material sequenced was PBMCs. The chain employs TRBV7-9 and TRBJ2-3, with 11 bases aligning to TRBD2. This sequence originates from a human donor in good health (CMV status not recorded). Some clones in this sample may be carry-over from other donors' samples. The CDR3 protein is CASRLRELAGEGDTQYF. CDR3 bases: TGTGCCAGCAGACTTCGCGAACTAGCGGGAGAAGGAGATACGCAGTATTTT. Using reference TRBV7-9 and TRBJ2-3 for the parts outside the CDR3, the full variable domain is DTGVSQNPRHKITKRGQNVTFRCDPISEHNRLYWYRQTLGQGPEFLTYFQNEAQLEKSRLLSDRFSAERPKGSFSTLEIQRTEQGDSAMYLCASRLRELAGEGDTQYFGPGTRLTVL.